Listed here are 16 T cell receptor beta chains from one sample, sequenced in a study of T cells expressing NK-cell markers. TCRdb processed the 5' RACE reads again and assigns one entry to each CDR3 protein, with no DNA. Recorded for this sample: over 200,000 distinct CDR3 sequences. Sequenced material: blood T cells: a sorted CD56 or NKG2C T cell subset, CD4+ or CD8+ T cells, or bulk PBMC T cells (not recorded which). These receptors came from a man aged 18 to 30 in good health.

The rearrangement joins TRBV25-1 to TRBJ2-1; TCRdb selects TRBD1, and the lack of DNA leaves this call unchecked. The CDR3 length is 13 residues. In germline, CDR1 is MGHDK, CDR2 SYGVNS. The CDR3 sequence is CAPAGQGGDEQFF.

This rearrangement joins TRBV6-1 to TRBJ2-1; the TCRdb D gene call, TRBD2, has no DNA to confirm it. The CDR3 extends over 14 amino acids. Per the germline V gene, CDR1 is MNHNS and CDR2 is SASEGT. The CDR3 region is CASSEEAAMGEQFF.

The V and J genes are TRBV12-3 or TRBV12-4 and TRBJ1-5; checking the TCRdb D call of TRBD1 is not possible without DNA. The CDR3 totals 12 residues. The CDR3 reads CASSLRDRGKHF.

The gene calls are TRBV5-1 and TRBJ2-5. The germline V gene has CDR1 SGHRS and CDR2 YFSETQ. The CDR3 sequence is 15 residues long. The CDR3 here is CASRFEQVIQETQYF.

CDR3 sequence reads: CASSLQQTRTSGANVLTF. This sequence joins TRBV5-4 and TRBJ2-6. The CDR3 spans 18 residues. Germline V gene data show CDR1 as SGHNT and CDR2 as YYREEE (reference sequence).

The rearrangement uses TRBV6-4 and TRBJ2-3. CDR1 and CDR2 from the germline V gene are MRHNA and SNTAGT. The CDR3 has 14 amino acids. CDR3 amino acids: CASSELGITDTQYF.

The chain carries TRBV28 and TRBJ2-1; there is no DNA to check the TCRdb D call of TRBD2. The CDR3 contains 14 residues. Looked up from germline, CDR1 is MDHEN and CDR2 is SYDVKM. CDR3 in amino acids: CASSPREENNEQFF.

This chain links TRBV10-3 with TRBJ2-3; the D gene TCRdb calls, TRBD1, cannot be checked with no DNA. The length of the CDR3 is 16 residues. Germline V gene sequence: CDR1 ENHRY, CDR2 SYGVKD. CDR3 amino acids: CAISTGDTGTTDTQYF.

CDR3 sequence: CAWSPRDTIYF. The V call is TRBV30, the J call TRBJ1-3. The CDR3 runs to 11 residues. CDR1 is GTSNPN, CDR2 SVGIG, per germline (reference sequence). The whole variable domain, remainder taken from reference TRBV30 and TRBJ1-3, is SQTIHQWPATLVQPVGSPLSLECTVEGTSNPNLYWYRQAAGRGLQLLFYSVGIGQISSEVPQNLSASRPQDRQFILSSKKLLLSDSGFYLCAWSPRDTIYFGEGSWLTVV.

The chain combines TRBV7-9 with TRBJ2-1. The CDR3 spans 14 residues. Germline V gives CDR1 SEHNR, CDR2 FQNEAQ (reference sequence). CDR3: CASSLAQQSNEQFF. Based on the CDR3 plus reference TRBV7-9 and TRBJ2-1, the full variable domain is DTGVSQNPRHKITKRGQNVTFRCDPISEHNRLYWYRQTLGQGPEFLTYFQNEAQLEKSRLLSDRFSAERPKGSFSTLEIQRTEQGDSAMYLCASSLAQQSNEQFFGPGTRLTVL.

The chain combines TRBV5-1 with TRBJ2-1; TCRdb indicates TRBD1, and absent DNA this call remains unverified. The CDR3 is 15 amino acids. Germline-derived CDR1 and CDR2 are SGHRS and YFSETQ. CDR3 sequence reads: CASTETGNDYNEQFF.

The chain links TRBV18 to TRBJ2-5; TCRdb indicates TRBD2, and absent DNA this call remains unverified. This CDR3 comprises 15 residues. From germline, CDR1 is KGHSH and CDR2 LQKENI. The CDR3: CASSSPSGSGETQYF.

V and J are TRBV2 and TRBJ2-3; TCRdb's D call of TRBD2 is untestable without DNA. The CDR3 spans 16 residues. Germline lookup yields CDR1 SNHLY and CDR2 FYNNEI. CDR3 sequence: CASTGSTSGWADTQYF. The variable domain in full, completed from reference TRBV2 and TRBJ2-3, reads EPEVTQTPSHQVTQMGQEVILRCVPISNHLYFYWYRQILGQKVEFLVSFYNNEISEKSEIFDDQFSVERPDGSNFTLKIRSTKLEDSAMYFCASTGSTSGWADTQYFGPGTRLTVL.

The genes are TRBV6-1 and TRBJ2-3. CDR1 MNHNS and CDR2 SASEGT come from the germline V gene. The CDR3 loop spans 13 amino acids. The CDR3 is CASRLVRSNTQYF.

CDR3 loop: CASSFFSGRHETQYF. The chain uses TRBV5-4 and TRBJ2-5; as DNA is missing, the TRBD2 call by TCRdb cannot be tested. In germline, CDR1 is SGHNT, CDR2 YYREEE (reference sequence). This CDR3 is built from 15 residues.

The genes are TRBV20-1 and TRBJ2-5; TCRdb outputs TRBD1, but without DNA this stays unchecked. Germline-derived CDR1 and CDR2 are DFQATT and SNEGSKA (reference sequence). This CDR3 is 15 amino acids long. The CDR3 is CSAKVTPGGQETQYF.